This T cell receptor beta chain was identified in a study of spatial heterogeneity in lung cancer. This clonotype was counted only a few times. Antigen: not known. One end of the junction does not line up with germline, which may come from a read error. Time point indicated: sample taken at primary tumor resection. Without sorting, whole RNA was sequenced from tumor, nontumor lung or frozen PBMC. Unique molecular identifiers, one per molecule, were present on every TCR cDNA molecule. TCRdb processed the 5' RACE reads anew with MiXCR; each CDR3 protein has one entry. The sample consists of about 6,900 distinct CDR3 sequences, around 11% of them appearing once. Study-wide results and caveats: The study found that expanded intratumoral alpha and beta TCR counts tracked tumor mutation counts. Ubiquitous nonsynonymous mutations were tracked by counts of ubiquitous expanded TCRs, and regional ones by counts of regional expanded TCRs.

Germline CDR1 reads SGHNT; CDR2 reads YENEEA. The CDR3 totals 13 residues. The chain combines TRBV11-3 with TRBJ1-1; D uncertain. Sequencing used lung tumor tissue, obtained at surgery. This sequence originates from a male donor with early-stage non-small cell lung cancer. For the CDR3, the DNA is TGTGCCAGCAGCTTGGCCGGGAACGCTGAAGCTTTCTTT. Amino acids: CASSLAGNAEAFF.